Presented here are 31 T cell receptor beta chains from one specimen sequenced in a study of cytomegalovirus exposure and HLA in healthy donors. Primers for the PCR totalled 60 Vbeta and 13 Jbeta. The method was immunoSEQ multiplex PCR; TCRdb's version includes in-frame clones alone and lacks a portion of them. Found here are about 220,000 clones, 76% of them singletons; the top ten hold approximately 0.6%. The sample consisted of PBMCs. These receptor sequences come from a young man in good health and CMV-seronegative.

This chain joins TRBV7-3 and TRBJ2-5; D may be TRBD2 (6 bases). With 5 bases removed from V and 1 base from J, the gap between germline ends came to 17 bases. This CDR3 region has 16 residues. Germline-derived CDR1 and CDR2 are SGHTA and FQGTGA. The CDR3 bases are TGTGCCAGCAGCCGCTCGGAGGGAGGACCCCAAGAGACCCAGTACTTC. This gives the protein CASSRSEGGPQETQYF.

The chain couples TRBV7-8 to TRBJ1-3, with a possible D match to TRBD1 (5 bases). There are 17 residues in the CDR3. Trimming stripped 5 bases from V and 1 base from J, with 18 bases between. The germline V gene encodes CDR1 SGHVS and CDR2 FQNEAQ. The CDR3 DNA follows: TGTGCCAGCAGCCCGGCGGGGCAGGTAGAATCTGGAAACACCATATATTTT. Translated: CASSPAGQVESGNTIYF.

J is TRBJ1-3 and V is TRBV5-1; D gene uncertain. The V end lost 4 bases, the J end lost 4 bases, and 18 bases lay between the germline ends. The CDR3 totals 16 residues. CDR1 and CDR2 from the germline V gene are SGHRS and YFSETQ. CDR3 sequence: CASSQEGRIVGNTIYF. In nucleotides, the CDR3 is TGCGCCAGCAGCCAGGAGGGCCGGATTGTAGGAAACACCATATATTTT.

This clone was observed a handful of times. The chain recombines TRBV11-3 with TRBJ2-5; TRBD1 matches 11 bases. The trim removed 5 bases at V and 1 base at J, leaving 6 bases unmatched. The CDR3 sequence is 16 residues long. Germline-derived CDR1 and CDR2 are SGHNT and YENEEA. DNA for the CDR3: TGTGCCAGCAGCCCCGGGACAGGGGGGATCCAAGAGACCCAGTACTTC. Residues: CASSPGTGGIQETQYF. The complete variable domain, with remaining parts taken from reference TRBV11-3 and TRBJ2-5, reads EAGVVQSPRYKIIEKKQPVAFWCNPISGHNTLYWYLQNLGQGPELLIRYENEEAVDDSQLPKDRFSAERLKGVDSTLKIQPAELGDSAVYLCASSPGTGGIQETQYFGPGTRLLVL.

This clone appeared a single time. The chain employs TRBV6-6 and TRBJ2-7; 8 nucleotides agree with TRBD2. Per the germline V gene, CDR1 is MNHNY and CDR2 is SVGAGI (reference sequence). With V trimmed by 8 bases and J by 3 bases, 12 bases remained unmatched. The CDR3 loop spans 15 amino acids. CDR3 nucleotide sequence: TGTGCCAGCCGTGGAACTAGCGGTAGTTTCTACGAGCAGTACTTC. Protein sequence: CASRGTSGSFYEQYF.

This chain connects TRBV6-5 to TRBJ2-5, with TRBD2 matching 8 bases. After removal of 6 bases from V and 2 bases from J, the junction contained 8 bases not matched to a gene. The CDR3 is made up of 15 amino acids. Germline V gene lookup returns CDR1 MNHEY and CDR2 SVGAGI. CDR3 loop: CASSSYLAGQETQYF. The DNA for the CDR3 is TGTGCCAGCAGCTCTTATTTAGCGGGGCAAGAGACCCAGTACTTC.

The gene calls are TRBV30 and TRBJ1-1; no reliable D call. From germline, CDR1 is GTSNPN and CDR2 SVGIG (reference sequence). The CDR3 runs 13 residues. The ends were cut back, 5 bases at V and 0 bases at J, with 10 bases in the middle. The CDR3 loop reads CAWEDILNTEAFF. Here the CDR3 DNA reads TGTGCCTGGGAAGACATTTTGAACACTGAAGCTTTCTTT.

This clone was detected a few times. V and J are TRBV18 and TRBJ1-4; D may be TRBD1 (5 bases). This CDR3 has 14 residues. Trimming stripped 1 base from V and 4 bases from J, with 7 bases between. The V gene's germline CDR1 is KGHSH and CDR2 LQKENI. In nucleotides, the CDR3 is TGTGCCAGCTCACCACGGGGCTTTAATGAAAAACTGTTTTTT. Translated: CASSPRGFNEKLFF.

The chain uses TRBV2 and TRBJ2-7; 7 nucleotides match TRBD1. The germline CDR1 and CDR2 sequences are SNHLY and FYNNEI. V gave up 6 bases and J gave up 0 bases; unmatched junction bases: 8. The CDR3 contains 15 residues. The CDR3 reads CASSPEAGGSYEQYF. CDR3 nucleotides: TGTGCCAGCAGCCCCGAGGCAGGGGGCTCCTACGAGCAGTACTTC.

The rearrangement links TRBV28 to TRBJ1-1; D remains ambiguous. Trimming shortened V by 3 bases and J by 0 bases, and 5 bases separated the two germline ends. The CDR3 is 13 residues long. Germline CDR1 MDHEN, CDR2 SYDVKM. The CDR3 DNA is TGTGCCAGCAGTTTGCAGATGAACACTGAAGCTTTCTTT. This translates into CASSLQMNTEAFF. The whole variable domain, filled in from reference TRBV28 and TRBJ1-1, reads DVKVTQSSRYLVKRTGEKVFLECVQDMDHENMFWYRQDPGLGLRLIYFSYDVKMKEKGDIPEGYSVSREKKERFSLILESASTNQTSMYLCASSLQMNTEAFFGQGTRLTVV.

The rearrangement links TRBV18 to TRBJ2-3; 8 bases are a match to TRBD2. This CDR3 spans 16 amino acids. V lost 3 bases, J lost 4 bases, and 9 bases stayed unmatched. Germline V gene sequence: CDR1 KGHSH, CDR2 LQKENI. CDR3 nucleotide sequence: TGTGCCAGCTCACCTTCGACTAGCGTGGGGGCAGATACGCAGTATTTT. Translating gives CASSPSTSVGADTQYF.

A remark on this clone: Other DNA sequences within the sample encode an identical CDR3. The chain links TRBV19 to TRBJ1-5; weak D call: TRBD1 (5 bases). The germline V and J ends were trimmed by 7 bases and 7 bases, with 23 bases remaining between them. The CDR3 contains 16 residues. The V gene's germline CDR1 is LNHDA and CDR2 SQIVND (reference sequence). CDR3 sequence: CASTTRTGQGEQPQHF. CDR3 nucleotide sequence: TGTGCCAGTACTACAAGAACCGGACAAGGAGAACAGCCCCAGCATTTT.

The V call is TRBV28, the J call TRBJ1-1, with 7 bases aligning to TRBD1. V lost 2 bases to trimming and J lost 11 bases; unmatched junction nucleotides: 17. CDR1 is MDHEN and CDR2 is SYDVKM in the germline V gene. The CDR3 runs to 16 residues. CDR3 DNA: TGTGCCAGCAGTTTAGATCACAGGGGAGGAGTCTTTCGGGCTTTCTTT. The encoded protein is CASSLDHRGGVFRAFF.

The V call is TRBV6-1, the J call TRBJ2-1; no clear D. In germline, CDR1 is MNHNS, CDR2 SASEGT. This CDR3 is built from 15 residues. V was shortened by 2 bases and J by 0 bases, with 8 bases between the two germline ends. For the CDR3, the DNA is TGTGCCAGCAGTGAATCCCCCAGCTCCTACAATGAGCAGTTCTTC. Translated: CASSESPSSYNEQFF.

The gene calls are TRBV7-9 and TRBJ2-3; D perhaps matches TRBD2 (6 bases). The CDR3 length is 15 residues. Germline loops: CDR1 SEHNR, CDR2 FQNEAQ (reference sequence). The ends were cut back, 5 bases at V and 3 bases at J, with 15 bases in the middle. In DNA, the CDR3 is TGTGCCAGCAGCCGCCGGGGGACGGAAACAGATACGCAGTATTTT. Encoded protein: CASSRRGTETDTQYF.

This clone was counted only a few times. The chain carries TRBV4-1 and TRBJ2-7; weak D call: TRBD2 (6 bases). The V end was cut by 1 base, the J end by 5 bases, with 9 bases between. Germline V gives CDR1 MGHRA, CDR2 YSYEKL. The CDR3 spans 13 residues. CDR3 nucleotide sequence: TGCGCCAGCAGCCAAGTATGGGGGGACGAGCAGTACTTC. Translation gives CASSQVWGDEQYF.

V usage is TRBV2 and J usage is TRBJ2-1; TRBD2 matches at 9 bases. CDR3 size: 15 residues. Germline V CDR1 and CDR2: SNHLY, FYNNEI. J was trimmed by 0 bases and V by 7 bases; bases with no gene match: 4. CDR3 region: CASKLSGSSYNEQFF. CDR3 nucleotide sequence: TGTGCCAGCAAGCTTAGCGGGAGCTCCTACAATGAGCAGTTCTTC.

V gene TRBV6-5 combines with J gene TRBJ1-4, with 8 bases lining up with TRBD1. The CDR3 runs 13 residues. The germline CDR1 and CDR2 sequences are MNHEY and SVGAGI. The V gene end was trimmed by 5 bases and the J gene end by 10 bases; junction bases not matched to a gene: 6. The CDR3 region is CASSPDRGGKLFF. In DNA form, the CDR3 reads TGTGCCAGCAGTCCTGACAGGGGAGGAAAACTGTTTTTT.

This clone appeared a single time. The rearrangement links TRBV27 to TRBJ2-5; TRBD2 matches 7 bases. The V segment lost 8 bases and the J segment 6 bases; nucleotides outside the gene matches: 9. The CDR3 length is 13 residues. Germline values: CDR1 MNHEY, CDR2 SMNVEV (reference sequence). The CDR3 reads CASAGTSDKTQYF. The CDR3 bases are TGTGCCAGCGCGGGAACTAGCGATAAGACCCAGTACTTC.

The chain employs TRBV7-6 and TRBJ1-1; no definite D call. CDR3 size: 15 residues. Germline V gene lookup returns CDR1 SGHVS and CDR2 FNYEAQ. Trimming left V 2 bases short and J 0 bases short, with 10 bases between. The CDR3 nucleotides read TGTGCCAGCAGCTTAAGCCCCGACATGAACACTGAAGCTTTCTTT. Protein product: CASSLSPDMNTEAFF.

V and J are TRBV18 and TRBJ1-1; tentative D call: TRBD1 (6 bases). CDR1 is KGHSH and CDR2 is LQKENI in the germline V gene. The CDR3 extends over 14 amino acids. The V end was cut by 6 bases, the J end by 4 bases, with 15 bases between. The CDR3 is CASSLGASSTEAFF. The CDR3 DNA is TGTGCCAGCTCCCTGGGGGCCTCGAGCACTGAAGCTTTCTTT.

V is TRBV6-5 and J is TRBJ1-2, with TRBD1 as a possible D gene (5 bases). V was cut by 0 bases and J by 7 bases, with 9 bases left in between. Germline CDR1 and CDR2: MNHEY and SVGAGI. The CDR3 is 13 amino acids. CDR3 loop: CASSYSGDTGYTF. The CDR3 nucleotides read TGTGCCAGCAGTTACTCAGGGGATACTGGCTACACCTTC.

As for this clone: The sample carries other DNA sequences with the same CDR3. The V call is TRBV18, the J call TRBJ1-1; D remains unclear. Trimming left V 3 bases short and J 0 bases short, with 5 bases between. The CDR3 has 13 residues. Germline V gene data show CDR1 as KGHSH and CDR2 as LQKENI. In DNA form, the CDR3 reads TGTGCCAGCTCACCGCCGGTGAACACTGAAGCTTTCTTT. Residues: CASSPPVNTEAFF.

The CDR3 DNA is TGTGCCAGCAGCTTCGGACTAGCGGAAGCCTACGAGCAGTACTTC. As protein: CASSFGLAEAYEQYF. This chain connects TRBV7-9 to TRBJ2-7, with 10 bases identical to TRBD2. Per the germline V gene, CDR1 is SEHNR and CDR2 is FQNEAQ (reference sequence). The trim removed 3 bases at V and 2 bases at J, leaving 4 bases unmatched. The CDR3 is 15 amino acids.

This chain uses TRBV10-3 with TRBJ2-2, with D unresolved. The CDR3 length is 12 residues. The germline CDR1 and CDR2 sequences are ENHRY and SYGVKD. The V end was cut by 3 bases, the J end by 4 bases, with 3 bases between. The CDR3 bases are TGTGCCATCAGTGACAGCACCGGGGAGCTGTTTTTT. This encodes CAISDSTGELFF.

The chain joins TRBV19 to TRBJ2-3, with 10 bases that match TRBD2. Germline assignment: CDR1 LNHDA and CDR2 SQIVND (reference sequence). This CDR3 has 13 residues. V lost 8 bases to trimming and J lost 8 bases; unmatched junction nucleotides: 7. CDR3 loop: CASGLAASGTQYF. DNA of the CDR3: TGTGCCAGTGGACTAGCGGCCTCGGGTACGCAGTATTTT.

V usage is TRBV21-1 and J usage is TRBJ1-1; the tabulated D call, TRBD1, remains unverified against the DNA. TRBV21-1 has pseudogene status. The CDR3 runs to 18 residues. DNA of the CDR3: TGTGCCAGCAGCAAAGCGGCAGACAACAAGACATTGAACACTGAAGCTTTCTTT. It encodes CASSKAADNKTLNTEAFF.

CDR3 nucleotides: TGTGCCAGCAGGGGACAGAACACTGAAGCTTTCTTT. Residues: CASRGQNTEAFF. This sequence joins TRBV6-1 and TRBJ1-1; a possible D gene is TRBD1 (6 bases). CDR3 length: 12 amino acids. Germline V gene lookup returns CDR1 MNHNS and CDR2 SASEGT. The V end was cut by 6 bases, the J end by 1 base, with 6 bases between.

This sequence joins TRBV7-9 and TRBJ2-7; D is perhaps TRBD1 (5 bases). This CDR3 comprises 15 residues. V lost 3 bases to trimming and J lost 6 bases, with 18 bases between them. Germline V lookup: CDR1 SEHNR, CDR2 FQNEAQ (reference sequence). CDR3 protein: CASSFVGGVGLEQYF. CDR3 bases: TGTGCCAGCAGCTTTGTTGGCGGCGTGGGGCTCGAGCAGTACTTC.

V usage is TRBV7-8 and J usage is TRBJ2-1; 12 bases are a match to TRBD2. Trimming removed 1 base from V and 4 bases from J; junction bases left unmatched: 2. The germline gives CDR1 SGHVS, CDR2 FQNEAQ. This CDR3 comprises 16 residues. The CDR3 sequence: CASSLGLAGAYNEQFF. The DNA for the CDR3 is TGTGCCAGCAGCTTAGGACTAGCGGGGGCATACAATGAGCAGTTCTTC.

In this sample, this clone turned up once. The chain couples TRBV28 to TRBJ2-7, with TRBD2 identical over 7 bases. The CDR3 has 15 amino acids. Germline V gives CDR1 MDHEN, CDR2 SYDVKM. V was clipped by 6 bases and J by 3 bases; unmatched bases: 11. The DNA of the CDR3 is TGTGCCAGCAGGGGTGGAGCGGGGACTCTCTACGAGCAGTACTTC. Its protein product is CASRGGAGTLYEQYF.